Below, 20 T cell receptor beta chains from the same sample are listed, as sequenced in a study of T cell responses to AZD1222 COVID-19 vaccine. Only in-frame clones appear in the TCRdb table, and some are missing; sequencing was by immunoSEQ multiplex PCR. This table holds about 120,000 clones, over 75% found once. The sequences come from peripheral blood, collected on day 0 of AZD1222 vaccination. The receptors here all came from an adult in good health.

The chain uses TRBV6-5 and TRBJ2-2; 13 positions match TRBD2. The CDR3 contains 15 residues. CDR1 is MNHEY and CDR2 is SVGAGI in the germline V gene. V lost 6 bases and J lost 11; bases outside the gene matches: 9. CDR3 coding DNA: TGTGCCAGCAGCCAAACTAGCGGGGGGGTCTTAGAGCTGTTTTTT. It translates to CASSQTSGGVLELFF.

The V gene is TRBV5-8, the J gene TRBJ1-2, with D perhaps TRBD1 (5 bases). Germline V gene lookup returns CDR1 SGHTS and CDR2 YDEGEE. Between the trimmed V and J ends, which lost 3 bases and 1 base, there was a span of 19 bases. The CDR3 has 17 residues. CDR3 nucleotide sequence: TGTGCCAGCAGCTCTCCCTCCGGGACCCTTATTAACTATGGCTACACCTTC. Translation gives CASSSPSGTLINYGYTF.

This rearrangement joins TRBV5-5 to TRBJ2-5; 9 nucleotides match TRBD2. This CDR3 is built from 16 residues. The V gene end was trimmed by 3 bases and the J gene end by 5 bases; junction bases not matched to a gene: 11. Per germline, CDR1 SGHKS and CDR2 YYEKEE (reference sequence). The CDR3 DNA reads TGTGCCAGCAGCTGGACCTCTAGCGGGGTAGGGGAGACCCAGTACTTC. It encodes CASSWTSSGVGETQYF.

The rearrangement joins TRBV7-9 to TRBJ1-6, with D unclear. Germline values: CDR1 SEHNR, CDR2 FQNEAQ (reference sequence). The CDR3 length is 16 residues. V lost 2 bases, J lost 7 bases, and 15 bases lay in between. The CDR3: CASSLSPTGKNSPLHF. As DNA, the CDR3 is TGTGCCAGCAGCTTATCCCCCACGGGCAAAAATTCACCCCTCCACTTT.

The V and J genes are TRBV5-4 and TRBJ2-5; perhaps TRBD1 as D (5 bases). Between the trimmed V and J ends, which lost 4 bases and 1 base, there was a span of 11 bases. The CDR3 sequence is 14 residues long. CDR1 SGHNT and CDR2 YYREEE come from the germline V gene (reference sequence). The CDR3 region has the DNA TGTGCCAGCAGCCACCAGGGTGGCCAAGAGACCCAGTACTTC. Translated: CASSHQGGQETQYF.

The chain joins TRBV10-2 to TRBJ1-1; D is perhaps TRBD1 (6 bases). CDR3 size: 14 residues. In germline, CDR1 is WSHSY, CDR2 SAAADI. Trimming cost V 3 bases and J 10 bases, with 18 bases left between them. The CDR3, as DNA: TGCGCCAGCAGTGATTGGCAGGGGCTTCTGGGAGCTTTCTTT. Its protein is CASSDWQGLLGAFF.

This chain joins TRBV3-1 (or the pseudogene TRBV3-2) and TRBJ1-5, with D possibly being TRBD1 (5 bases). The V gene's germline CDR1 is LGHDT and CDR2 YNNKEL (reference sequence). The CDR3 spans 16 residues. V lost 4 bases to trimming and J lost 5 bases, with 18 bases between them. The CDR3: CASSPSGRGRDQPQHF. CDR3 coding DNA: TGTGCCAGCAGCCCCTCGGGGCGGGGGAGGGATCAGCCCCAGCATTTT.

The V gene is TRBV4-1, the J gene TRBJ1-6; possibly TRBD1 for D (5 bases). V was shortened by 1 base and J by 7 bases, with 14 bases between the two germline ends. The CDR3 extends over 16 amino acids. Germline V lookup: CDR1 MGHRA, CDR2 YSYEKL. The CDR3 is CASSQVAGRANSPLHF. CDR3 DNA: TGCGCCAGCAGCCAAGTCGCAGGGAGGGCAAATTCACCCCTCCACTTT.

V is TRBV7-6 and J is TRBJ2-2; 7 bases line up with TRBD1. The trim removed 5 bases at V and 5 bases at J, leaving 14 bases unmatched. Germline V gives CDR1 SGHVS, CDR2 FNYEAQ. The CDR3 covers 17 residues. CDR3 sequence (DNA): TGTGCCAGCAGCAAAAGCGACAGGGAGAGAGTGACCGGGGAGCTGTTTTTT. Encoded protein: CASSKSDRERVTGELFF.

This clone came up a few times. For the CDR3, the DNA is TGCGCCAGCAGCTTGGCCCTCGGGGGGGTAAACACTGAAGCTTTCTTT. Translating gives CASSLALGGVNTEAFF. This chain connects TRBV5-1 to TRBJ1-1; possibly TRBD1 for D (5 bases). Germline V gives CDR1 SGHRS, CDR2 YFSETQ. V was cut by 0 bases and J by 2 bases, with 14 bases left in between. This CDR3 is 16 amino acids long.

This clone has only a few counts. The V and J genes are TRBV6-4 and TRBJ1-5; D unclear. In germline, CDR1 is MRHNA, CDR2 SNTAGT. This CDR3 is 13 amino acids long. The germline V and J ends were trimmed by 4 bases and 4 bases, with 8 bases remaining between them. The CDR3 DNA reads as TGTGCCAGCAGTGGCCAGTCGAATCAGCCCCAGCATTTT. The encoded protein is CASSGQSNQPQHF.

The CDR3 region is CASSQGTLSSYNEQFF. The CDR3 region has the DNA TGCGCCAGCAGCCAAGGGACCCTAAGCTCCTACAATGAGCAGTTCTTC. The chain carries TRBV4-1 and TRBJ2-1; no reliable D call. The CDR3 contains 16 residues. V lost 1 base to trimming and J lost 0 bases, with 10 bases between them. Germline CDR1 is MGHRA and CDR2 is YSYEKL.

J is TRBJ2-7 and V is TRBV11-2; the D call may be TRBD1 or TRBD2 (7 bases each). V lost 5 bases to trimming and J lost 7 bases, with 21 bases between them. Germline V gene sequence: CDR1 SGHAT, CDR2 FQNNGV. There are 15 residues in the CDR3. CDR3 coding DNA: TGTGCCAGCAGCGGGGGGGGGACAGACGCCTTAGAGCAGTACTTC. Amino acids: CASSGGGTDALEQYF.

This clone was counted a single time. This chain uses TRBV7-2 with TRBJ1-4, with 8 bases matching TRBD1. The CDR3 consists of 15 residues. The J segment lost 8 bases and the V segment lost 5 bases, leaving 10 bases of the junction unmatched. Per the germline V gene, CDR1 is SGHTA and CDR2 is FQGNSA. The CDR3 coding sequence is TGTGCCAGCAGCCCCGTAGGACAGGGAAACGAAAAACTGTTTTTT. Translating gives CASSPVGQGNEKLFF.

CDR3 sequence reads: CASSRGGGPPYEQYF. DNA for the CDR3: TGTGCCAGCAGTAGGGGCGGGGGCCCACCCTACGAGCAGTACTTC. The gene calls are TRBV5-4 and TRBJ2-7, with a possible D match to TRBD2 (7 bases). Germline loops: CDR1 SGHNT, CDR2 YYREEE (reference sequence). Trimming stripped 5 bases from V and 2 bases from J, with 17 bases between. The CDR3 spans 15 residues.

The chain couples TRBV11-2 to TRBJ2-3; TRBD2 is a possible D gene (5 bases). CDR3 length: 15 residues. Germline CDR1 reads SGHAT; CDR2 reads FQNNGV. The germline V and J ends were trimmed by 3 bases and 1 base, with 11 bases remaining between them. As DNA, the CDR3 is TGTGCCAGCAGCTTGAGGGTTTCAGGCACAGATACGCAGTATTTT. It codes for CASSLRVSGTDTQYF.

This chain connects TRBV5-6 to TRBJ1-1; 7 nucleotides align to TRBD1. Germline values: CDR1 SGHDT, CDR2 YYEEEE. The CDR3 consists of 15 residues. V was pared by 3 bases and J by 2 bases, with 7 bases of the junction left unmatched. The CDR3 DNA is TGTGCCAGCAGCTGGGGACAGACCTTAAACACTGAAGCTTTCTTT. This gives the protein CASSWGQTLNTEAFF.

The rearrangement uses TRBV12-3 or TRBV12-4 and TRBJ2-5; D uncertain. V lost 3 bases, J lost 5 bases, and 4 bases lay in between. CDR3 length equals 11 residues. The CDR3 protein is CASSFGETQYF. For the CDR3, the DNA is TGTGCCAGCAGTTTTGGGGAGACCCAGTACTTC.

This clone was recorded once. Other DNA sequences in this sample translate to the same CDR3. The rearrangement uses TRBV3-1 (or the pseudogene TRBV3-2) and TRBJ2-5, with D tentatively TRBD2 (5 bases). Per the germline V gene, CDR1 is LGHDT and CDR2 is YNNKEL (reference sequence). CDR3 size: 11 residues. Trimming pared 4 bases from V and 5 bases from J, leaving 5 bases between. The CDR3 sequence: CASSPGETQYF. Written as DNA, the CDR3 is TGTGCCAGCAGCCCGGGGGAGACCCAGTACTTC.

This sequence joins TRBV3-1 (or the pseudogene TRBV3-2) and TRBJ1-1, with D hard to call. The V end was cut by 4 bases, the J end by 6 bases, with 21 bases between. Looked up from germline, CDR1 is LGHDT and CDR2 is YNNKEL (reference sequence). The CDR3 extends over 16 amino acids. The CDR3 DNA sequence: TGTGCCAGCAGCCCCCAATCTGAGAGGCCGGGCCCTGAAGCTTTCTTT. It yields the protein CASSPQSERPGPEAFF.